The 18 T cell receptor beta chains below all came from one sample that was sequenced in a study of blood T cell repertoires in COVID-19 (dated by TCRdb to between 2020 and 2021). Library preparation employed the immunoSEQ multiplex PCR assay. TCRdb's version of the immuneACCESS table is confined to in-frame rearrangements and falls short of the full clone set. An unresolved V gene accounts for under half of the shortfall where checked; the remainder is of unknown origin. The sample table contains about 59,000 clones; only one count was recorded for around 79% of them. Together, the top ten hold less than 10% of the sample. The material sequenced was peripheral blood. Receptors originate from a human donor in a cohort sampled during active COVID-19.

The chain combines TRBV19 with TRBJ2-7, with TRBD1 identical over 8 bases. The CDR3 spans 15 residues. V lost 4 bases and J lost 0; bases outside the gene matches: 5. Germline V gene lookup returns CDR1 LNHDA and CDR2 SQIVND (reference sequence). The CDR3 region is CASSRDRTLSYEQYF. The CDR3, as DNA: TGTGCCAGTAGTAGGGACAGGACCCTCTCCTACGAGCAGTACTTC.

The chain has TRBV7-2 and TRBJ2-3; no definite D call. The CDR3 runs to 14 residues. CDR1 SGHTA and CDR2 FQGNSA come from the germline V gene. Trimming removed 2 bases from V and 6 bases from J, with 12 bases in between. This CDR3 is CASSLTPRTDTQYF. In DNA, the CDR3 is TGTGCCAGCAGCTTAACTCCCCGAACGGATACGCAGTATTTT.

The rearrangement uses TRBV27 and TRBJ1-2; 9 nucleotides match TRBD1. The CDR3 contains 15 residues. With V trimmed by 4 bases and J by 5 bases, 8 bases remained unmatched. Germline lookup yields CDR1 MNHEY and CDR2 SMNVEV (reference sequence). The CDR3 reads CASSYFGTGLYGYTF. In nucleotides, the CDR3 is TGTGCCAGCAGTTATTTCGGGACAGGGTTATATGGCTACACCTTC.

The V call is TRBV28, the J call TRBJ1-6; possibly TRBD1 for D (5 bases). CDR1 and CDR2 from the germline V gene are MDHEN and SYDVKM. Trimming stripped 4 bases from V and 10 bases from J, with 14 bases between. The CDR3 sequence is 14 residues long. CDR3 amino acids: CASSWNWGESPLHF. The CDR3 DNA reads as TGTGCCAGCAGTTGGAATTGGGGGGAATCACCCCTCCACTTT. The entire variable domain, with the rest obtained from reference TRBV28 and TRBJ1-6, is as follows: DVKVTQSSRYLVKRTGEKVFLECVQDMDHENMFWYRQDPGLGLRLIYFSYDVKMKEKGDIPEGYSVSREKKERFSLILESASTNQTSMYLCASSWNWGESPLHFGNGTRLTVT.

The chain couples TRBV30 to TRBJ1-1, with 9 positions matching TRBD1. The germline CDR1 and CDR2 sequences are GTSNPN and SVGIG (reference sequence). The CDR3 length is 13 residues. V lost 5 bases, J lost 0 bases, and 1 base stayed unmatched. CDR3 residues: CAWGTGMNTEAFF. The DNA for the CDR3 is TGTGCCTGGGGGACAGGGATGAACACTGAAGCTTTCTTT. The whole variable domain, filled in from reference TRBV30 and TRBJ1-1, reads SQTIHQWPATLVQPVGSPLSLECTVEGTSNPNLYWYRQAAGRGLQLLFYSVGIGQISSEVPQNLSASRPQDRQFILSSKKLLLSDSGFYLCAWGTGMNTEAFFGQGTRLTVV.

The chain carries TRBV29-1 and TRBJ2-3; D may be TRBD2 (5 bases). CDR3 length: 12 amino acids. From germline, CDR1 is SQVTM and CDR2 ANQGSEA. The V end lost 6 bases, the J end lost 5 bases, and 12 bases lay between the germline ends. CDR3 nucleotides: TGCAGCGTAGCGGATCCGGGAGATACGCAGTATTTT. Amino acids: CSVADPGDTQYF.

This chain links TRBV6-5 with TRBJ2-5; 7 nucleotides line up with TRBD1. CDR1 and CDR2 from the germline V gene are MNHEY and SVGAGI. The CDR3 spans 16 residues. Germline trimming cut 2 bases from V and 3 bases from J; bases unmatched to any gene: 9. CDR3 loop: CASSYLLGQAEETQYF. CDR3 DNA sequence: TGTGCCAGCAGTTACCTACTTGGACAGGCAGAAGAGACCCAGTACTTC.

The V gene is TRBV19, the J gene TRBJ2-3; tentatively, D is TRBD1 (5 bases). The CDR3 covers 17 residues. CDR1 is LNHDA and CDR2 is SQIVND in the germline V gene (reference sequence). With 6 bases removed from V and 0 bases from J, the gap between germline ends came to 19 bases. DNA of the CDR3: TGTGCCAGTAGAGGATACGGACAACGATCTAGCACAGATACGCAGTATTTT. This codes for CASRGYGQRSSTDTQYF.

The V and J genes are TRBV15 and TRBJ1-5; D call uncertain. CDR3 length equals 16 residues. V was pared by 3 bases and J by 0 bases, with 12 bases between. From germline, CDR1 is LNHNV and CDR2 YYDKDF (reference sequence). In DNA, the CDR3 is TGTGCCACCAGCAGCACGGCGGGAAATAGCAATCAGCCCCAGCATTTT. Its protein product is CATSSTAGNSNQPQHF. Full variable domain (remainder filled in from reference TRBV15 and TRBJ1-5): DAMVIQNPRYQVTQFGKPVTLSCSQTLNHNVMYWYQQKSSQAPKLLFHYYDKDFNNEADTPDNFQSRRPNTSFCFLDIRSPGLGDTAMYLCATSSTAGNSNQPQHFGDGTRLSIL.

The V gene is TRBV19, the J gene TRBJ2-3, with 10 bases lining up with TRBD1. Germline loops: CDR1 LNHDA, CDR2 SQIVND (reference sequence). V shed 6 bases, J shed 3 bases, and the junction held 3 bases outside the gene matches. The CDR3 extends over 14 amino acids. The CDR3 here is CASSRQGATDTQYF. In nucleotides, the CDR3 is TGTGCCAGTAGCCGACAGGGGGCGACAGATACGCAGTATTTT. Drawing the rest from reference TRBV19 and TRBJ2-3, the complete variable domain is DGGITQSPKYLFRKEGQNVTLSCEQNLNHDAMYWYRQDPGQGLRLIYYSQIVNDFQKGDIAEGYSVSREKKESFPLTVTSAQKNPTAFYLCASSRQGATDTQYFGPGTRLTVL.

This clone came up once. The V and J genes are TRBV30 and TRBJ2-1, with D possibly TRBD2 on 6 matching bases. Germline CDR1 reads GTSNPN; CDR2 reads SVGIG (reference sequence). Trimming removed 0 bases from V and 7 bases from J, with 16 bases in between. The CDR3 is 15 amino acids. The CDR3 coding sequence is TGTGCCTGGAGTGTCCAGACTAGTGTTAGGAATGAGCAGTTCTTC. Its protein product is CAWSVQTSVRNEQFF.

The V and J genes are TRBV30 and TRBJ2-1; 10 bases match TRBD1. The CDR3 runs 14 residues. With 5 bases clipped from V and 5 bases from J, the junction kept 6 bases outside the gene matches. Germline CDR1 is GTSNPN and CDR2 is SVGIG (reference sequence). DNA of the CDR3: TGTGCCTGGGGGGGACAGGGGCCACACAATGAGCAGTTCTTC. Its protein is CAWGGQGPHNEQFF.

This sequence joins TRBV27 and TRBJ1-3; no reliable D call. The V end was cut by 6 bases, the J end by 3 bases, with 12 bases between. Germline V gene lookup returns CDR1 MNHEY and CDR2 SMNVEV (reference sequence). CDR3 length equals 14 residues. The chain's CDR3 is CASRSSGVGNTIYF. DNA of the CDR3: TGTGCCAGCAGGTCCTCCGGGGTTGGAAACACCATATATTTT.

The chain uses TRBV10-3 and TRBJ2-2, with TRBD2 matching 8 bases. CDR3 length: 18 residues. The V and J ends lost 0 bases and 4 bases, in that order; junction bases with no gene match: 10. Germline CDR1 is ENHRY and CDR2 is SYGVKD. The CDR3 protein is CAISESNIQAGVTGELFF. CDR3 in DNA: TGTGCCATCAGTGAGTCGAATATCCAAGCGGGAGTCACCGGGGAGCTGTTTTTT.

The CDR3 DNA reads as TGCGCCAGCAGCCAAGGGAAAGGGGCTAGCGGGAGGGTCTGGGAGCTGTTTTTT. Translation: CASSQGKGASGRVWELFF. The chain combines TRBV4-1 with TRBJ2-2, with 12 bases lining up with TRBD2. Germline CDR1 reads MGHRA; CDR2 reads YSYEKL. The CDR3 is 18 amino acids. Trimming took 1 base from V and 9 from J; bases not matched to a gene: 12.

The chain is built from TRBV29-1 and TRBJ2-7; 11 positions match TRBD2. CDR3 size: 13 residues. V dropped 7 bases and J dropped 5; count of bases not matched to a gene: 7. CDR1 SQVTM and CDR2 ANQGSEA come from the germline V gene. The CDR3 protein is CSGTSGSSHEQYF. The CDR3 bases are TGCAGCGGAACTAGCGGGAGTTCCCACGAGCAGTACTTC.

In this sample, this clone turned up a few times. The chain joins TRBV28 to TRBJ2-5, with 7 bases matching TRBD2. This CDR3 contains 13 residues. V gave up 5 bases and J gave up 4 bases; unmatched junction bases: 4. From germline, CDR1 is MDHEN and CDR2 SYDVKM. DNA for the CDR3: TGTGCCAGCAGTGATTCGGGGGGAGAGACCCAGTACTTC. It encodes CASSDSGGETQYF.

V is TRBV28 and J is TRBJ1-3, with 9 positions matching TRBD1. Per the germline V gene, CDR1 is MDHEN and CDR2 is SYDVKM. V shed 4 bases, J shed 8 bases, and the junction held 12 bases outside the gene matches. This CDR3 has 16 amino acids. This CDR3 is CASSSSSYRGRDTIYF. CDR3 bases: TGTGCCAGCAGTTCGAGTAGTTACAGGGGGCGAGACACCATATATTTT.